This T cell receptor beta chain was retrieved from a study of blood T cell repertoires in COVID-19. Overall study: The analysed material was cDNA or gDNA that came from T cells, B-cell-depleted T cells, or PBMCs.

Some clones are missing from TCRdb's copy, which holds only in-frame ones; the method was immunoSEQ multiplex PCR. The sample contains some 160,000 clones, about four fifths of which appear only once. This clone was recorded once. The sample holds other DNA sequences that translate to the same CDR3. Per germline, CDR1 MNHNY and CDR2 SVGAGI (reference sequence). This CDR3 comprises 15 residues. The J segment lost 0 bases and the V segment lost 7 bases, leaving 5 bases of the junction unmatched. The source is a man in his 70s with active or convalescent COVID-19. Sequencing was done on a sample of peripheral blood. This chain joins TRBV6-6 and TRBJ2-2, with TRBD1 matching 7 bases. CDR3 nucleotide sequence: TGTGCCAGCATCACGGGACAGACGAACACCGGGGAGCTGTTTTTT. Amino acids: CASITGQTNTGELFF.